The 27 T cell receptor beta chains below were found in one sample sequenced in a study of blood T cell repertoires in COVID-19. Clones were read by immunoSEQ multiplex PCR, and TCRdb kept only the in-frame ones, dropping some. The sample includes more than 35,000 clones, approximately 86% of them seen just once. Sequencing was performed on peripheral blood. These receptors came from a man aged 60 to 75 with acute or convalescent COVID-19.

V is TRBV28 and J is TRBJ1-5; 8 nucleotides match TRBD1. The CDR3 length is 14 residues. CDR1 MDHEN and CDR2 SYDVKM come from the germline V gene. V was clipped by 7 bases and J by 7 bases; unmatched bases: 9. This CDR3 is CASTGQGFEQPQHF. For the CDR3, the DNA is TGTGCCAGCACCGGACAGGGCTTCGAACAGCCCCAGCATTTT.

CDR3 nucleotides: TGTGCCAGCTCACGTGGTCAGGGGGTGAGCACTGAAGCTTTCTTT. As protein: CASSRGQGVSTEAFF. The chain is built from TRBV18 and TRBJ1-1; the match to TRBD1 covers 7 bases. V trimming: 4 bases; J trimming: 4 bases; junction bases outside the gene matches: 9. There are 15 residues in the CDR3. Germline loops: CDR1 KGHSH, CDR2 LQKENI.

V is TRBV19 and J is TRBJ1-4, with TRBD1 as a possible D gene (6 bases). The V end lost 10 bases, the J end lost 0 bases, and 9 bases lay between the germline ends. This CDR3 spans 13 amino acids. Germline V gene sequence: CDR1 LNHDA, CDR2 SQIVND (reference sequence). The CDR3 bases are TGTGCCACCGGACAGTCAACTAATGAAAAACTGTTTTTT. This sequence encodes CATGQSTNEKLFF.

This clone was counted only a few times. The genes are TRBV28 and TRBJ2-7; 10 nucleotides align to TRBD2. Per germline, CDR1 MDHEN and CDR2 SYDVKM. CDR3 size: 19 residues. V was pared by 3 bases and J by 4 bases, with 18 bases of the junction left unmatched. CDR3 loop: CASSFRDSPTLAGWYEQYF. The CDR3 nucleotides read TGTGCCAGCAGTTTCAGAGATTCCCCTACACTAGCGGGATGGTACGAGCAGTACTTC. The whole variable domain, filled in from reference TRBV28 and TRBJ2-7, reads DVKVTQSSRYLVKRTGEKVFLECVQDMDHENMFWYRQDPGLGLRLIYFSYDVKMKEKGDIPEGYSVSREKKERFSLILESASTNQTSMYLCASSFRDSPTLAGWYEQYFGPGTRLTVT.

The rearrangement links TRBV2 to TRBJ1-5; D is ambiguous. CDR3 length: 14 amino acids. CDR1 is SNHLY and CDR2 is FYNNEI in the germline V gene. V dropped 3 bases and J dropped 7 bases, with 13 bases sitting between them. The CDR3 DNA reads TGTGCCAGCAGTGAGGTTATGGGAGACCAGCCCCAGCATTTT. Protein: CASSEVMGDQPQHF.

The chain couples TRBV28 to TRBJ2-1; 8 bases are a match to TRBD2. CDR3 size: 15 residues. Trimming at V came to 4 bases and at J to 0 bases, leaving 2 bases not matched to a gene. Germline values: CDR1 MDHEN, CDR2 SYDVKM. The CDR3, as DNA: TGTGCCAGCAGTTCCAGCGGGAGCTCCTACAATGAGCAGTTCTTC. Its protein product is CASSSSGSSYNEQFF.

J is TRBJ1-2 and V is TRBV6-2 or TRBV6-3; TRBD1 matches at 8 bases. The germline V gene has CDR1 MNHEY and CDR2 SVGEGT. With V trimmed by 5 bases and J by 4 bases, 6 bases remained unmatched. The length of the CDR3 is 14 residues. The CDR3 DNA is TGTGCCAGCAGTCCCGGACAGGGTCCCTATGGCTACACCTTC. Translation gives CASSPGQGPYGYTF.

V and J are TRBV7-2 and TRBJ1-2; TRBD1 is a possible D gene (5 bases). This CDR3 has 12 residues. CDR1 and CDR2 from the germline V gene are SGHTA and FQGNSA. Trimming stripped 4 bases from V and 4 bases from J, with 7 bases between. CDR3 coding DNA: TGTGCCAGCAGCTCCGGGGGCTATGGCTACACCTTC. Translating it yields CASSSGGYGYTF.

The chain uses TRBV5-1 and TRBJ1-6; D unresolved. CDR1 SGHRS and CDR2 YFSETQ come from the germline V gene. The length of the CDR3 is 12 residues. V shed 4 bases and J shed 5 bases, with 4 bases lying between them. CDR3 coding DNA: TGCGCCAGCAGCACAAATAATTCACCCCTCCACTTT. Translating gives CASSTNNSPLHF.

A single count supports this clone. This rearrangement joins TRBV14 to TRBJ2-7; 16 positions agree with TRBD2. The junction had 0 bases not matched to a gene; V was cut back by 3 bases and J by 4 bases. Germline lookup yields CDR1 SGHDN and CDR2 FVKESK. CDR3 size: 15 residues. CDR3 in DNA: TGTGCCAGCAGCCAGGGACTAGCGGGAGGGTACGAGCAGTACTTC. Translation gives CASSQGLAGGYEQYF.

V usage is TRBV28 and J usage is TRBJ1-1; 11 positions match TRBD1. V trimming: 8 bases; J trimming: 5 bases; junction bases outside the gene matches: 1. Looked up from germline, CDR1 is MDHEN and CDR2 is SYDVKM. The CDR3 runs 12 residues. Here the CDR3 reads CASGTGGTEAFF. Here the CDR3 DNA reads TGTGCCAGCGGGACAGGGGGAACTGAAGCTTTCTTT.

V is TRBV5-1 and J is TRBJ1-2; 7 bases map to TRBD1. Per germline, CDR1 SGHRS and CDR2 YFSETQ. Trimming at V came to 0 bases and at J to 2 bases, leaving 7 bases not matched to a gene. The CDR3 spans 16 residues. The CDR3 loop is CASSLDQGVTNYGYTF. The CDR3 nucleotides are TGCGCCAGCAGCTTGGATCAGGGGGTAACCAACTATGGCTACACCTTC.

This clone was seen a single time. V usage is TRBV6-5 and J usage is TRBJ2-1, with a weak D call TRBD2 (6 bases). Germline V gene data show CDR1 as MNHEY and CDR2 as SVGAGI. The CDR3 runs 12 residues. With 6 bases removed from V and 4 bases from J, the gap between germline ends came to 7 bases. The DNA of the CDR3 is TGTGCCAGCAGCGGGACTTACAATGAGCAGTTCTTC. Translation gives CASSGTYNEQFF.

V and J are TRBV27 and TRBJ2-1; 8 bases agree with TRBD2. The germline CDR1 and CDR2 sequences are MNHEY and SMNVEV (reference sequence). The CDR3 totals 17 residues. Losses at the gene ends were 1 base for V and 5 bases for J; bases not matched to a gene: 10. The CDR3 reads CASSLYPGLAPNNEQFF. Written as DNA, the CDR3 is TGTGCCAGCAGTTTATACCCCGGACTAGCACCTAACAATGAGCAGTTCTTC.

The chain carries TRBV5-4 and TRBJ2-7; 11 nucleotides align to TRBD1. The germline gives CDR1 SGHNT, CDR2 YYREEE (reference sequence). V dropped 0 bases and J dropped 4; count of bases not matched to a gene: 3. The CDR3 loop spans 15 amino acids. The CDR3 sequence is CASSLGTGGLYEQYF. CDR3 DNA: TGTGCCAGCAGCTTGGGGACAGGGGGCCTGTACGAGCAGTACTTC.

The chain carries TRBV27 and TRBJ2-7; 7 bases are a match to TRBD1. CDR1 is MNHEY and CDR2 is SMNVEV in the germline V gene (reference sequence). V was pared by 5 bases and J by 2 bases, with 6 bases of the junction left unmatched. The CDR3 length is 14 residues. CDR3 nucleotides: TGTGCCAGCAGTCCCCCGGGACAGACCTACGAGCAGTACTTC. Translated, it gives CASSPPGQTYEQYF.

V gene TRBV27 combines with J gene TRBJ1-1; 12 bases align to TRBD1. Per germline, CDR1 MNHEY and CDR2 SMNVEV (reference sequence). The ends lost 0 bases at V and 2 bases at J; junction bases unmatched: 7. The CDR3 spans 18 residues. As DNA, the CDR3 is TGTGCCAGCAGTTTATCGACGGGACAGGGGGCTTTTAACACTGAAGCTTTCTTT. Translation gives CASSLSTGQGAFNTEAFF.

CDR3 region: CASSQDQGSNQPQHF. CDR3 bases: TGCGCCAGCAGCCAAGATCAGGGTAGCAATCAGCCCCAGCATTTT. The V call is TRBV4-1, the J call TRBJ1-5, with D perhaps TRBD1 (5 bases). This CDR3 region has 15 residues. CDR1 is MGHRA, CDR2 YSYEKL, per germline. Trimming took off 0 bases at V and 0 bases at J, with 6 bases between the two ends.

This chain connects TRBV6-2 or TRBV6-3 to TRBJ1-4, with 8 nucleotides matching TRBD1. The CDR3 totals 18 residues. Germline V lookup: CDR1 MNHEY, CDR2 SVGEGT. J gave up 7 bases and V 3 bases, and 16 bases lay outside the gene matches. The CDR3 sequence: CASSYVTGATRWSEKLFF. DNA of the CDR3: TGTGCCAGCAGTTATGTGACAGGGGCGACTAGGTGGAGTGAAAAACTGTTTTTT.

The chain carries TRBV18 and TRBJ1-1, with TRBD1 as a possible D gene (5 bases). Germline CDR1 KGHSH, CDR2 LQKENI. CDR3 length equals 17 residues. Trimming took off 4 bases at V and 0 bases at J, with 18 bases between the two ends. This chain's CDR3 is CASSLKNAGLLNTEAFF. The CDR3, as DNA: TGTGCCAGCTCACTGAAAAACGCGGGACTCCTGAACACTGAAGCTTTCTTT.

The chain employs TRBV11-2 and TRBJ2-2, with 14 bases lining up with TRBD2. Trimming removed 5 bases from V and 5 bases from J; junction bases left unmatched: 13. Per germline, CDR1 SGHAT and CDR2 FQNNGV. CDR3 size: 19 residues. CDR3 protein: CASSRSPGLAGDRTGELFF. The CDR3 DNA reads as TGTGCCAGCAGCCGTAGCCCGGGACTAGCGGGAGATAGGACCGGGGAGCTGTTTTTT.

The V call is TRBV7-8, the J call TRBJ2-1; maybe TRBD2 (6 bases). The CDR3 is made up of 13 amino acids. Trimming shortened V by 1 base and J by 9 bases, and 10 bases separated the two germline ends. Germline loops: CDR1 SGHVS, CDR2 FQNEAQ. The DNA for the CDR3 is TGTGCCAGCAGCTTAGTTCGGGAGAGTGAGCAGTTCTTC. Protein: CASSLVRESEQFF.

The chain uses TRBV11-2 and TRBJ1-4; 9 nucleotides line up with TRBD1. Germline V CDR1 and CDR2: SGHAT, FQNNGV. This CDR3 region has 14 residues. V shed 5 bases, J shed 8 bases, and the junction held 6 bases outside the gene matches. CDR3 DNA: TGTGCCAGCAGCGGATACAGGGGGCAAGAAAAACTGTTTTTT. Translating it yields CASSGYRGQEKLFF.

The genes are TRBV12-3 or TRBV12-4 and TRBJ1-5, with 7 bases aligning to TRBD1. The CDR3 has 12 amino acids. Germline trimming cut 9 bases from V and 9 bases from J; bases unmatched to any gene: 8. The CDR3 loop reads CASRQGLAPQHF. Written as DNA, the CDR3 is TGTGCCAGTAGACAGGGTTTGGCGCCCCAGCATTTT.

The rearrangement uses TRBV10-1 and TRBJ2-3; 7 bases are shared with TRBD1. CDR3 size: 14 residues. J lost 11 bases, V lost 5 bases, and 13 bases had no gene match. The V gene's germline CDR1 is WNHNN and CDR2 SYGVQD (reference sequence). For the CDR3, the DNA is TGCGCCAGCAGTTCCGGGACAGCACTCGTTGAGCAGTATTTT. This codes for CASSSGTALVEQYF.

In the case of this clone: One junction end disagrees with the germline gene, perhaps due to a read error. The CDR3 sequence: CATSGLAGSSANYGYTF. In nucleotides, the CDR3 is TGTGCCACCAGTGGTTTGGCGGGCTCATCGGCTAACTATGGCTACACCTTC. J is TRBJ1-2 and V is TRBV24-1, with D unclear. Germline-derived CDR1 and CDR2 are KGHDR and SFDVKD. The CDR3 contains 17 residues.

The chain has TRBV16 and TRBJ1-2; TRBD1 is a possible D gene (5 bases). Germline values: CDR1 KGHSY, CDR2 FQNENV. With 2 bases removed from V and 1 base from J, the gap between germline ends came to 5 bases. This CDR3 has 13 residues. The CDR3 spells CASSQGHNYGYTF. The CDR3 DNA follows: TGTGCCAGCAGCCAAGGACATAACTATGGCTACACCTTC.